Following are 21 T cell receptor beta chains from one sample sequenced in a study of response to subunit inactivated influenza vaccine. TCRdb independently ran MiXCR on the RT-PCR reads; one entry per CDR3 protein. The table lists hundreds of thousands of distinct CDR3 sequences, less than 20% of them singletons. The sample in question was PBMCs from blood, obtained roughly 13 days after vaccination. The receptors derive from a man over 45 who received an inactivated influenza vaccine.

The rearrangement links TRBV10-3 to TRBJ2-1; D gene ambiguous. Germline lookup yields CDR1 ENHRY and CDR2 SYGVKD. The CDR3 consists of 12 residues. Trimming cost V 6 bases and J 5 bases, with 8 bases left between them. The CDR3 sequence is CAIRKSDNEQFF. CDR3 sequence (DNA): TGTGCCATCAGAAAGTCGGACAATGAGCAGTTCTTC.

This rearrangement joins TRBV28 to TRBJ2-1, with a weak D call TRBD1 (5 bases). Germline CDR1 reads MDHEN; CDR2 reads SYDVKM. CDR3 length: 17 amino acids. Deletions cut 6 bases from V and 4 bases from J, with 22 bases between. The CDR3 sequence: CASRLRLSGPMYNEQFF. The CDR3 DNA reads as TGTGCCAGCAGGCTTAGGCTTTCAGGGCCAATGTACAATGAGCAGTTCTTC.

This sequence joins TRBV7-9 and TRBJ2-5; 9 bases agree with TRBD2. This CDR3 contains 15 residues. Germline V gene data show CDR1 as SEHNR and CDR2 as FQNEAQ (reference sequence). The V gene end was trimmed by 4 bases and the J gene end by 3 bases; junction bases not matched to a gene: 6. The CDR3 protein is CASSSPGLAEETQYF. Here the CDR3 DNA reads TGTGCCAGCAGCTCTCCGGGACTAGCTGAAGAGACCCAGTACTTC.

This sequence joins TRBV7-2 and TRBJ2-2; 10 nucleotides align to TRBD2. This CDR3 spans 16 amino acids. Trimming cost V 2 bases and J 5 bases; bases outside gene matches: 5. CDR1 and CDR2 from the germline V gene are SGHTA and FQGNSA. CDR3: CASSLLAGVPTGELFF. CDR3 DNA: TGTGCCAGCAGCTTACTAGCGGGAGTTCCAACCGGGGAGCTGTTTTTT.

The chain employs TRBV6-2 or TRBV6-3 and TRBJ2-3; 8 bases are a match to TRBD1. The CDR3 is 17 amino acids. V lost 5 bases, J lost 1 base, and 11 bases stayed unmatched. Germline V gives CDR1 MNHEY, CDR2 SVGEGT. The chain's CDR3 is CASSLVRGRGGTDTQYF. In DNA form, the CDR3 reads TGTGCCAGCAGTCTCGTCAGGGGGCGCGGGGGCACAGATACGCAGTATTTT.

The sample holds a few counts of this clonotype. V usage is TRBV11-2 and J usage is TRBJ2-3; 7 nucleotides match TRBD2. The CDR3 covers 15 residues. The germline V gene has CDR1 SGHAT and CDR2 FQNNGV. Trimming at V came to 3 bases and at J to 1 base, leaving 4 bases not matched to a gene. The DNA of the CDR3 is TGTGCCAGCAGCTTTAGTCGGGGGGGCACAGATACGCAGTATTTT. Its protein product is CASSFSRGGTDTQYF.

There are many counts of this clonotype. The J gene is TRBJ2-1, the V gene TRBV12-3 or TRBV12-4; 9 bases are shared with TRBD2. Unmatched junction bases numbered 8, after V lost 6 bases and J lost 5 bases. The CDR3 contains 15 residues. The CDR3 is CASSMTSGYDNEQFF. In nucleotides, the CDR3 is TGTGCCAGCAGCATGACTAGCGGATATGACAATGAGCAGTTCTTC.

This clonotype was recorded many times. The chain couples TRBV20-1 to TRBJ2-7; 9 bases are a match to TRBD1. This CDR3 is 14 amino acids long. Germline V gives CDR1 DFQATT, CDR2 SNEGSKA (reference sequence). With V trimmed by 3 bases and J by 1 base, 4 bases remained unmatched. CDR3 DNA sequence: TGCAGTGCTAGGCCGGGACAGGGATCCTACGAGCAGTACTTC. Its translation is CSARPGQGSYEQYF.

The J gene is TRBJ2-5, the V gene TRBV5-1, with D tentatively TRBD1 (5 bases). There are 14 residues in the CDR3. Germline V gives CDR1 SGHRS, CDR2 YFSETQ. V lost 2 bases to trimming and J lost 4 bases, with 12 bases between them. In DNA form, the CDR3 reads TGCGCCAGCAGCTTACAGGTCGGCCCAGAGACCCAGTACTTC. This encodes CASSLQVGPETQYF.

The V gene is TRBV29-1, the J gene TRBJ1-1, with D hard to call. The germline V gene has CDR1 SQVTM and CDR2 ANQGSEA. The CDR3 length is 13 residues. The V end lost 6 bases, the J end lost 10 bases, and 21 bases lay between the germline ends. The CDR3 nucleotides are TGCAGCGTGGATGAATACTCGGGGAATGGAGCTTTCTTT. Its protein is CSVDEYSGNGAFF.

The chain carries TRBV30 and TRBJ2-7; TRBD1 agrees at 7 bases. The germline V gene encodes CDR1 GTSNPN and CDR2 SVGIG (reference sequence). This CDR3 is 12 amino acids long. The V gene end was trimmed by 8 bases and the J gene end by 2 bases; junction bases not matched to a gene: 6. This CDR3 reads CASMDRTYEQYF. The CDR3 nucleotides are TGTGCCAGTATGGACAGGACCTACGAGCAGTACTTC.

This clonotype was counted between two and nine times. The rearrangement joins TRBV20-1 to TRBJ1-1, with D possibly matching TRBD1 (5 bases). The CDR3 contains 14 residues. Per the germline V gene, CDR1 is DFQATT and CDR2 is SNEGSKA (reference sequence). V was trimmed by 3 bases and J by 3 bases, leaving 14 bases between them. CDR3 amino acids: CSARLQGGYTEAFF. DNA for the CDR3: TGCAGTGCTAGGCTCCAGGGAGGGTACACTGAAGCTTTCTTT.

The V and J genes are TRBV6-5 and TRBJ2-1; D gene ambiguous. Germline CDR1 and CDR2: MNHEY and SVGAGI. Trimming stripped 2 bases from V and 2 bases from J, with 10 bases between. This CDR3 has 15 residues. DNA for the CDR3: TGTGCCAGCAGTTACGATCACAGAGCCTACAATGAGCAGTTCTTC. Its translation is CASSYDHRAYNEQFF.

This clonotype was seen only a few times. The rearrangement joins TRBV19 to TRBJ2-3, with D tentatively TRBD1 (5 bases). Trimming left V 7 bases short and J 0 bases short, with 14 bases between. Germline lookup yields CDR1 LNHDA and CDR2 SQIVND (reference sequence). This CDR3 contains 15 residues. The CDR3 DNA is TGTGCCAGTAACAACCTTGGACAAAGCACAGATACGCAGTATTTT. This encodes CASNNLGQSTDTQYF.

This clonotype was picked up a small number of times. The rearrangement joins TRBV4-1 to TRBJ2-2, with TRBD1 matching 7 bases. Germline values: CDR1 MGHRA, CDR2 YSYEKL. The CDR3 contains 16 residues. Trimming cost V 0 bases and J 6 bases; bases outside gene matches: 7. The CDR3 sequence is CASSQETGILAGELFF. The DNA for the CDR3 is TGCGCCAGCAGCCAAGAGACAGGGATTTTGGCCGGGGAGCTGTTTTTT.

There are a few counts of this clonotype. The J gene is TRBJ2-3, the V gene TRBV24-1; D may be TRBD1 (6 bases). Trimming stripped 0 bases from V and 5 bases from J, with 11 bases between. Looked up from germline, CDR1 is KGHDR and CDR2 is SFDVKD. The CDR3 runs 15 residues. CDR3 in amino acids: CATSDLTGTQDTQYF. The CDR3 coding sequence is TGTGCCACCAGTGATTTGACAGGGACCCAAGATACGCAGTATTTT.

This clonotype was counted many times. DNA of the CDR3: TGTGCCAGCAGTTTATATCCGGGAGGAGAGACCCAGTACTTC. It is translated as CASSLYPGGETQYF. This rearrangement joins TRBV28 to TRBJ2-5, with TRBD2 identical over 7 bases. Germline CDR1 and CDR2: MDHEN and SYDVKM. The CDR3 totals 14 residues. The ends lost 1 base at V and 4 bases at J; junction bases unmatched: 3.

The chain has TRBV7-6 and TRBJ2-1; 7 positions agree with TRBD1. The CDR3 loop spans 14 amino acids. Germline-derived CDR1 and CDR2 are SGHVS and FNYEAQ. V lost 4 bases to trimming and J lost 8 bases; unmatched junction nucleotides: 8. CDR3 protein: CASSWLTGDDEQFF. The CDR3 nucleotides are TGTGCCAGCAGCTGGCTCACAGGGGACGATGAGCAGTTCTTC.

This clonotype was detected a few times. The chain carries TRBV9 and TRBJ2-2; D is undetermined. Germline-derived CDR1 and CDR2 are SGDLS and YYNGEE. The CDR3 has 11 amino acids. V was clipped by 4 bases and J by 5 bases, with 3 bases between them. CDR3 in amino acids: CASSKTGELFF. The CDR3 nucleotides read TGTGCCAGCAGCAAGACCGGGGAGCTGTTTTTT.

The chain couples TRBV29-1 to TRBJ1-5; D not certain. This CDR3 contains 13 residues. Deletions cut 5 bases from V and 0 bases from J, with 8 bases between. Germline V gene sequence: CDR1 SQVTM, CDR2 ANQGSEA. The CDR3 loop reads CSVRENSNQPQHF. For the CDR3, the DNA is TGCAGCGTTCGGGAGAATAGCAATCAGCCCCAGCATTTT.

This clonotype has only a few counts. The chain employs TRBV12-3 or TRBV12-4 and TRBJ1-4; 7 bases are shared with TRBD1. V lost 4 bases, J lost 7 bases, and 9 bases stayed unmatched. The CDR3 is 15 residues long. The CDR3 bases are TGTGCCAGCAGTTCTAACAGGGGTATGGGTGAAAAACTGTTTTTT. This gives the protein CASSSNRGMGEKLFF.